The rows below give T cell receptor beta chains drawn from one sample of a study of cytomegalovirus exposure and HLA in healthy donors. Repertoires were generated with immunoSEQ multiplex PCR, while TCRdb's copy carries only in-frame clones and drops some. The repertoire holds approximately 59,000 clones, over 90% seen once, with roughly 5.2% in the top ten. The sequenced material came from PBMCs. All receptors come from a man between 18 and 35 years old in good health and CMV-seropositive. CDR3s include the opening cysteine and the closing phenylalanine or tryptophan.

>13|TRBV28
CASSLGQNTEAFF
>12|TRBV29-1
CSGVQGDYGYTF
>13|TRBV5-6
CASSPGLAGEQYF
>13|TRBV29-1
CSVGQGLSNEQYF
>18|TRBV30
CAWTATAGDIVSGNTIYF
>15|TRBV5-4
CASSLSAPLTDTQYF
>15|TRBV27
CASRGSGTSTDTQYF
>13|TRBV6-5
CASSASEGGELFF
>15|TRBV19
CASSIDQGLLLEQFF
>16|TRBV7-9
CASSLGLTGFSYEQYF
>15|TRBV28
CASSLPGQNTGELFF
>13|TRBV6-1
CASSDTGSQPQHF
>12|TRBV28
CASTQEQETQYF
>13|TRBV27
CASSSVTDTEAFF
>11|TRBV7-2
CASSLVAELFF
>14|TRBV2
CASSEFRGGGEQYF
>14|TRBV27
CASSLRGGQETQYF
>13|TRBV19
CASMGQITDTQYF
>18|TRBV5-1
CASSWLAGGVSSYNEQFF
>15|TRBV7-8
CASSPLAGSGYEQFF
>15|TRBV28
CASSPVGQGAYEQYF
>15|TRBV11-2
CASRRRAGGDYGYTF